This TCR beta chain was found in a study of beta chain features in type 1 diabetes. The J segment lost 1 base and the V segment lost 1 base, leaving 5 bases of the junction unmatched. Germline CDR1 and CDR2: LNHDA and SQIVND (reference sequence). The CDR3 loop spans 16 amino acids. The table lists this clone with a few counts. Its matching antigen is unknown. The entirety of the isolated RNA underwent reverse transcription, so expressed TCRB transcripts were sequenced. Generated by immunoSEQ multiplex PCR, the TCRdb table keeps only in-frame clones and is missing some. The table includes about 650,000 clones, roughly 12% detected once. The study's findings and limits: Across all four CD4+ subsets, people with type 1 diabetes showed modestly shorter TCRB CDR3s.

This TCR was sampled from a man aged 25-45 years with type 1 diabetes. The sample consisted of naive CD4+ T cells from blood. The chain recombines TRBV19 with TRBJ2-5; 8 positions match TRBD2. CDR3 loop: CASSIAAGGSQETQYF. The CDR3 DNA sequence: TGTGCCAGTAGTATAGCGGCGGGGGGCTCCCAAGAGACCCAGTACTTC.